This T cell receptor (beta chain) was sequenced in a study of T cells after posttransplantation cyclophosphamide. Cells defined as naive were viable CD3+CD4+ or CD3+CD8+ and CCR7+CD45RA+CD45RO-CD95-CD27+CD28+. Here immunoSEQ multiplex PCR was the method, and the copy in TCRdb shows in-frame clones only, minus some. The table shows tens of thousands of clones, with roughly nine tenths occurring only once. The sequence was obtained from a man aged 30 to 39 in good health and a related stem cell transplant donor. Source material: naive CD4+ T cells sorted from blood.

The CDR3 is CATSTPSGSYNEQFF. The CDR3 nucleotides read TGTGCCACCAGCACGCCTAGCGGCTCCTACAATGAGCAGTTCTTC. The rearrangement joins TRBV15 to TRBJ2-1, with TRBD2 identical over 7 bases. CDR3 length: 15 amino acids. V shed 4 bases, J shed 0 bases, and the junction held 3 bases outside the gene matches. Germline V CDR1 and CDR2: LNHNV, YYDKDF (reference sequence).